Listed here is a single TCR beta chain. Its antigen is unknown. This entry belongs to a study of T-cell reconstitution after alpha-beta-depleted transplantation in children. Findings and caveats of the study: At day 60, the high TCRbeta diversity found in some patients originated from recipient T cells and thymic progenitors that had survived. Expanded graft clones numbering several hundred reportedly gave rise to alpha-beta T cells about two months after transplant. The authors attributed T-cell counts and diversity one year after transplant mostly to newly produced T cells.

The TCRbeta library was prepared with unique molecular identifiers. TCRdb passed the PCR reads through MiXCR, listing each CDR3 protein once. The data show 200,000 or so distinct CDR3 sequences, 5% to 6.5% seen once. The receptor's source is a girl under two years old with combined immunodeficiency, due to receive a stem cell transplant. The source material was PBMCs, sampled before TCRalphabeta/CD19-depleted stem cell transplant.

The CDR3 DNA sequence: TGCGCCAGCAGCCAAGGCCTATCCGGGACAGGGACCTACGAGCAGTACTTC. It encodes CASSQGLSGTGTYEQYF. The chain is built from TRBV4-3 and TRBJ2-7, with 9 bases that match TRBD1. The CDR3 is 17 amino acids. The V gene's germline CDR1 is LGHNA and CDR2 YSLEER. The V and J ends lost 1 base and 2 bases, in that order; junction bases with no gene match: 9.